This T cell receptor beta chain originates from a study of blood T cell repertoires in COVID-19. Across the whole study: Samples taken during acute and convalescent COVID-19 were collected in the United States, Italy and Spain. T cells, B-cell-depleted T cells, or PBMCs provided the cDNA or gDNA that served as material.

This clone was picked up a small number of times. CDR1 and CDR2 from the germline V gene are LGHNA and YNFKEQ. V lost 4 bases to trimming and J lost 4 bases; unmatched junction nucleotides: 10. The CDR3 sequence is 15 residues long. Original methodology: Amplified reference gene primers provided the basis for estimating nucleated cell counts. The table came from immunoSEQ multiplex PCR; TCRdb's copy has only in-frame clones and leaves some out. V and J calls and clone size come straight from that table; D and trimming were deduced from the DNA. The sample has some 200,000 clones, approximately 80% seen once.

The sequence came from a middle-aged woman who had recovered from COVID-19. This chain connects TRBV4-2 to TRBJ2-7; TRBD2 matches at 7 bases. The sequenced material came from peripheral blood. As DNA, the CDR3 is TGTGCCAGCAGCCCCACTAGCGCCAATTATTACGAGCAGTACTTC. Amino acid sequence: CASSPTSANYYEQYF.